Shown below are 4 T cell receptor beta chains from a single sample sequenced in a study of cytomegalovirus exposure and HLA in healthy donors. 13 Jbeta primers and 60 Vbeta primers were used for the PCR. Measured with immunoSEQ multiplex PCR; TCRdb has only the in-frame clones, and not every one. The repertoire holds under 200,000 clones, with about four fifths as singletons. The sample consisted of PBMCs. The receptors stem from a woman in her 50s in good health and CMV-seronegative.

The chain is built from TRBV19 and TRBJ2-1; 7 bases fit TRBD1. CDR3 length: 14 residues. Germline CDR1 LNHDA, CDR2 SQIVND (reference sequence). Trimming removed 4 bases from V and 5 bases from J; junction bases left unmatched: 5. CDR3 bases: TGTGCCAGTAGTAAGACAGGGCTCCACAATGAGCAGTTCTTC. Amino acids: CASSKTGLHNEQFF.

The rearrangement links TRBV28 to TRBJ1-5, with a tentative D call TRBD1 (5 bases). V gave up 7 bases and J gave up 2 bases, with 15 bases separating them. Germline assignment: CDR1 MDHEN and CDR2 SYDVKM. The CDR3 runs to 15 residues. This CDR3 reads CASNRQGGGNQPQHF. The CDR3 nucleotides read TGTGCCAGCAATCGTCAGGGAGGGGGCAATCAGCCCCAGCATTTT.

This chain uses TRBV5-6 with TRBJ2-5; D not resolved. Deletions cut 4 bases from V and 0 bases from J, with 10 bases between. The CDR3 length is 14 residues. Per germline, CDR1 SGHDT and CDR2 YYEEEE. CDR3 residues: CASSLRGYQETQYF. In DNA form, the CDR3 reads TGTGCCAGCAGCCTACGCGGTTACCAAGAGACCCAGTACTTC.

The chain has TRBV7-2 and TRBJ2-3; 10 nucleotides line up with TRBD2. This CDR3 contains 16 residues. The germline V gene encodes CDR1 SGHTA and CDR2 FQGNSA. The J segment lost 4 bases and the V segment lost 5 bases, leaving 9 bases of the junction unmatched. CDR3 DNA sequence: TGTGCCAGCAGCGGACTACTAGCGGGAAAGGCAGATACGCAGTATTTT. Amino acid sequence: CASSGLLAGKADTQYF.